The entry below describes one TCR beta chain. Its antigen is currently unknown. A 1 in 200,000 to 1 in 1 million T cell depth was the sequencing target. Clones were read by immunoSEQ multiplex PCR, and TCRdb kept only the in-frame ones, dropping some. This sample carries 150,000 to 250,000 clones, around 72% of them seen once, and the ten largest clones take 10% to 15%. This sample is drawn from a study of cytotoxic CD8 clonotypes in ibrutinib-treated CLL. Study outcomes and limitations: Clonality went higher at ibrutinib response and then dropped back toward baseline at progression.

This CDR3 has 15 amino acids. J lost 4 bases, V lost 8 bases, and 9 bases had no gene match. Germline V gives CDR1 SEHNR, CDR2 FQNEAQ (reference sequence). The sample consisted of PBMCs, taken after 24 months of ibrutinib treatment. The V gene is TRBV7-9, the J gene TRBJ2-1, with TRBD2 matching 9 bases. This receptor was obtained from a human donor with chronic lymphocytic leukemia. CDR3 residues: CASSPAGGRYNEQFF. The CDR3 coding sequence is TGTGCCAGCTCTCCCGCGGGAGGGAGGTACAATGAGCAGTTCTTC.